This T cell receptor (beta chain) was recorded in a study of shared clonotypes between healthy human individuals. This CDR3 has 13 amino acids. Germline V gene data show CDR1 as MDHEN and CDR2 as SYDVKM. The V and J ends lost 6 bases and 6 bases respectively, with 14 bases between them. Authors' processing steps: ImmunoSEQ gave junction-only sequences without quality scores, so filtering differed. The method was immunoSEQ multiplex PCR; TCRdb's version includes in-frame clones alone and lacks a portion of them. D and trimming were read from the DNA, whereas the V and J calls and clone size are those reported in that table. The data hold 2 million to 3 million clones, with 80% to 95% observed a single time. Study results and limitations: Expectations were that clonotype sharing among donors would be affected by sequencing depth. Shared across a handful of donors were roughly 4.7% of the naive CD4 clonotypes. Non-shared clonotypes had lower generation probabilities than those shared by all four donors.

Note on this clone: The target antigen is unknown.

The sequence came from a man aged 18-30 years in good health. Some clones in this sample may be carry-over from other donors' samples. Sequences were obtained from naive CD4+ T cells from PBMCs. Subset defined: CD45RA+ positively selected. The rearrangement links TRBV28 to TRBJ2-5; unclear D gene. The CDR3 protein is CASRSFVSQTQYF. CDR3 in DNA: TGTGCCAGCAGATCGTTCGTCAGCCAGACCCAGTACTTC. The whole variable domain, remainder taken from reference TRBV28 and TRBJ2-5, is DVKVTQSSRYLVKRTGEKVFLECVQDMDHENMFWYRQDPGLGLRLIYFSYDVKMKEKGDIPEGYSVSREKKERFSLILESASTNQTSMYLCASRSFVSQTQYFGPGTRLLVL.